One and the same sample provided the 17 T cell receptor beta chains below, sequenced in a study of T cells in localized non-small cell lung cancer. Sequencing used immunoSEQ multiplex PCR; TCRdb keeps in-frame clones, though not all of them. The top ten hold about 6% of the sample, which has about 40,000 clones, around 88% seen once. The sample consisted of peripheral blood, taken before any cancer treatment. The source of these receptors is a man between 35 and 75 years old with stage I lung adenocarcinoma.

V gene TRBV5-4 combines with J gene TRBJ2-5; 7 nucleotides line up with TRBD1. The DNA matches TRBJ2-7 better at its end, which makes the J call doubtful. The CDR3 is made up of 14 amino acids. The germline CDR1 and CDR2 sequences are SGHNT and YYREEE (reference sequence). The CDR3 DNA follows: TGTGCCAGCAGCTTCCCGGGACAGCTCTACGAGCAGTACTTC. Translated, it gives CASSFPGQLYEQYF.

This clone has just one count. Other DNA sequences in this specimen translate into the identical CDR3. Here the CDR3 reads CASSQDRGRETQYF. CDR3 bases: TGTGCCAGCAGCCAAGACAGGGGGCGAGAGACCCAGTACTTC. This chain links TRBV4-2 with TRBJ2-5; TRBD1 aligns across 8 bases. This CDR3 contains 14 residues. Per the germline V gene, CDR1 is LGHNA and CDR2 is YNFKEQ. The trim removed 0 bases at V and 4 bases at J, leaving 1 base unmatched.

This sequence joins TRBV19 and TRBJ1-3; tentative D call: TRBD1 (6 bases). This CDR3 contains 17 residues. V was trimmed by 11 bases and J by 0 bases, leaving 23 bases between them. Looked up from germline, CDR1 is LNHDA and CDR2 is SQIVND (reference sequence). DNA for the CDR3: TGTGCCCAAAATAGTGAGGGACACACTAGCTCTGGAAACACCATATATTTT. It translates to CAQNSEGHTSSGNTIYF.

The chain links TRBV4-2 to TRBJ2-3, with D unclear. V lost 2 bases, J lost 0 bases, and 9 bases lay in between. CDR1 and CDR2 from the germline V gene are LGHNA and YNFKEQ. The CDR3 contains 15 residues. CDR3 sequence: CASSQRAASTDTQYF. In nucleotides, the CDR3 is TGTGCCAGCAGCCAACGGGCGGCTAGCACAGATACGCAGTATTTT.

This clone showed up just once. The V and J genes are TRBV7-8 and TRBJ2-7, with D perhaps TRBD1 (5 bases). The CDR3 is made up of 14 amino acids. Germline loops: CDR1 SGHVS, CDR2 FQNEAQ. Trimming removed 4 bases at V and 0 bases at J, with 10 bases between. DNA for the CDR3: TGTGCCAGCAGCTCACAGGTGCCCTCCTACGAGCAGTACTTC. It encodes CASSSQVPSYEQYF.

This chain's CDR3 is CASSSGQVPGGYTF. The CDR3 bases are TGCGCCAGCAGCTCGGGACAGGTCCCTGGGGGCTACACCTTC. The chain recombines TRBV5-1 with TRBJ1-2; 8 bases fit TRBD1. Germline V gives CDR1 SGHRS, CDR2 YFSETQ. CDR3 length equals 14 residues. V shed 3 bases and J 8 bases; nucleotides not matched to a gene: 9.

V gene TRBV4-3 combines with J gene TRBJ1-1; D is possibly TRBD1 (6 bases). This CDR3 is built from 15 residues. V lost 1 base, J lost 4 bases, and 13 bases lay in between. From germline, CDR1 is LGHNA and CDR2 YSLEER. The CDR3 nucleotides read TGCGCCAGCAGCCAAGCGGGGGCCCTGGCCACTGAAGCTTTCTTT. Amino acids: CASSQAGALATEAFF.

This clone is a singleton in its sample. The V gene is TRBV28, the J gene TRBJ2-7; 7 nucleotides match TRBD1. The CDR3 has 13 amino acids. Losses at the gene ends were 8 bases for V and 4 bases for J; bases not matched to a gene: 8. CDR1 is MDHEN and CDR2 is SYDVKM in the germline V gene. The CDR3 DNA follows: TGTGCCAGCTTAGACAGGGTAAGGTACGAGCAGTACTTC. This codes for CASLDRVRYEQYF.

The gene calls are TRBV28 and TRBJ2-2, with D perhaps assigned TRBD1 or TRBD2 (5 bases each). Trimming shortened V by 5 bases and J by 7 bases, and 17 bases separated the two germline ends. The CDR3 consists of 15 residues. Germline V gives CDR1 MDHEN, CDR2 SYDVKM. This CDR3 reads CASSIPRGYDGELFF. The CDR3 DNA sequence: TGTGCCAGCAGTATACCCCGGGGCTACGACGGGGAGCTGTTTTTT.

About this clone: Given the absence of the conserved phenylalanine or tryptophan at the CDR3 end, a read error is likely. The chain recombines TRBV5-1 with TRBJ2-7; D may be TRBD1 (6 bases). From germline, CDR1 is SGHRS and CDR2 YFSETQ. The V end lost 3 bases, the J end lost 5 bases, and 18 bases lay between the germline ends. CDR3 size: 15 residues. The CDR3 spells CASSWGRGAANEQYL. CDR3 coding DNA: TGCGCCAGCAGCTGGGGGCGAGGGGCTGCTAACGAGCAGTACCTC.

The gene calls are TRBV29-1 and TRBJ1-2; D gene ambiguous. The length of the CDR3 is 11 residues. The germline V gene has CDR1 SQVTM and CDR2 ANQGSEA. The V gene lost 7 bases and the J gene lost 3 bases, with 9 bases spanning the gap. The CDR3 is CSALAHYGYTF. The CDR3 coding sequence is TGCAGCGCCCTAGCGCACTATGGCTACACCTTC.

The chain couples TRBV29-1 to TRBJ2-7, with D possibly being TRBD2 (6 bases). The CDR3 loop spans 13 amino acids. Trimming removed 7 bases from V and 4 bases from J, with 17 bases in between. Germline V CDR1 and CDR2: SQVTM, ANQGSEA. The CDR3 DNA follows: TGCAGCGGGTCCAGTGGGGGGAAATACGAGCAGTACTTC. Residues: CSGSSGGKYEQYF.

The CDR3, as DNA: TGCGCCAGCAGCTTGGCGACAGCGAACATTCAGTACTTC. Translating gives CASSLATANIQYF. This chain uses TRBV5-1 with TRBJ2-4; D might be TRBD1 (5 bases). CDR3 length equals 13 residues. V was cut by 0 bases and J by 7 bases, with 8 bases left in between. Germline V gene sequence: CDR1 SGHRS, CDR2 YFSETQ.

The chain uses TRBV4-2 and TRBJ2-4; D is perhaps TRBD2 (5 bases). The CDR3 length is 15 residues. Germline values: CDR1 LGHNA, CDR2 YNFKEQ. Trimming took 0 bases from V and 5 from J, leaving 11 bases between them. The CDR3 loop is CASSQETMRENIQYF. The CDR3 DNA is TGTGCCAGCAGCCAAGAGACCATGCGGGAAAACATTCAGTACTTC.

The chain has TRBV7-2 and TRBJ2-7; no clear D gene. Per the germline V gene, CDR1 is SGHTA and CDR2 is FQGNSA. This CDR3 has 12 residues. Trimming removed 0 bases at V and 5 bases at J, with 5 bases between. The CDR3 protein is CASSLAFNEQYF. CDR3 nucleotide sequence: TGTGCCAGCAGCTTAGCGTTTAACGAGCAGTACTTC.

In nucleotides, the CDR3 is TGTGCCAGCAGGCTGACAGGGGAACGGAAGAGGGCAGATACGCAGTATTTT. This translates into CASRLTGERKRADTQYF. The rearrangement joins TRBV5-5 to TRBJ2-3; 8 positions match TRBD1. This CDR3 comprises 17 residues. The V segment lost 5 bases and the J segment 4 bases; nucleotides outside the gene matches: 15. Germline lookup yields CDR1 SGHKS and CDR2 YYEKEE (reference sequence).

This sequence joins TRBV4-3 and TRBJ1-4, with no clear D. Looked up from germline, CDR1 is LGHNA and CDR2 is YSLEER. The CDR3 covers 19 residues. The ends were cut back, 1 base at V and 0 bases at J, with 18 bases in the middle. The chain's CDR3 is CASSQGKGSGTSTNEKLFF. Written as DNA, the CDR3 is TGCGCCAGCAGCCAAGGGAAGGGTTCAGGAACTTCAACTAATGAAAAACTGTTTTTT.